This T cell receptor (beta chain) originates from a study of T cells in women clearing cervical HPV infection. As for this clone: Its target is unknown. The read comes to an end 3 residues before the CDR3 does, leaving the germline J gene to fill in the end. Within the sample, other DNA sequences also encode this same CDR3.

Overall study results and limits: A classifier using richness and V gene abundances reached an AUC of around 0.78.

Profiling relied on immunoSEQ multiplex PCR, and the TCRdb table lists in-frame clones only, not all of them. The sample shows 36,000 or so clones, and less than 9% sits with its ten largest clones. V lost 4 bases to trimming and J lost 0 bases, with 10 bases between them. The CDR3 has 14 residues. The germline V gene has CDR1 DFQATT and CDR2 SNEGSKA (reference sequence). Input material: blood buffy coat. This TCR was sampled from a woman aged 18 to 69 with a cervical HPV16 infection that either progressed to CIN3+ or cleared (not recorded which). The genes are TRBV20-1 and TRBJ1-3; D is unclear. CDR3 amino acids: CSATSTVSGNTIYF. CDR3 DNA, as far as it was read: TGCAGTGCTACTAGTACCGTCTCTGGAAACACC.